The T cell receptor beta chain described here comes from a study of a mutant IDH1 vaccine in newly diagnosed glioma. Study at large: Treated patients had a mean age of about 37 years and a sex split that was around 60% male and about 40% female.

Germline V CDR1 and CDR2: KGHSH, LQKENI. V gave up 5 bases and J gave up 5 bases; unmatched junction bases: 6. This CDR3 contains 14 residues. The protocol was immunoSEQ multiplex PCR, while the TCRdb copy is restricted to in-frame clones and leaves out a portion. The profile shows some 23,000 clones, 93% of them singletons. The time point was: baseline, week 1 (first vaccination visit). Treatment defined: pre-vaccination baseline after standard-of-care therapy. The donor cohort comprised cases of new WHO grade 3 or 4 IDH1-mutant, ATRX-lost astrocytoma. This chain uses TRBV18 with TRBJ1-5, with 7 bases lining up with TRBD1. This receptor was taken from a middle-aged man with glioma. The sample was PBMCs, taken from a glioma patient treated with radiotherapy, temozolomide or both. The CDR3 is CASSTDRRDQPQHF. The CDR3 coding sequence is TGTGCCAGCTCAACGGACAGGAGGGATCAGCCCCAGCATTTT.